This TCR beta chain was recorded in a study of CD8+CD57+ T cells in acquired aplastic anemia. At the level of the study: DNA per sorted CD4+ or CD8+ sample ranged about 0.19 to 30 ug, averaging 3.2 ug. An average of roughly 10 million reads for CD4+ cells was obtained from healthy donors.

To note about this clonotype: Its antigen is currently unknown.

Overall study results and limits: Patients and controls had in common fewer than 30 CD8+ CDR3 sequences.

Germline V CDR1 and CDR2: WSHSY, SAAADI. There are 18 residues in the CDR3. V shed 0 bases, J shed 3 bases, and the junction held 6 bases outside the gene matches. Genomic DNA templated the TCR beta VDJ and CDR3 profiling. TCRdb passed the reads through MiXCR, listing each CDR3 protein once. The sample shows roughly 130,000 distinct CDR3 sequences, about half of them seen only once. This TCR was sampled from a human donor in good health, serving as a control. The chain combines TRBV10-2 with TRBJ2-1; 12 nucleotides match TRBD2. The sample was sorted CD4+, CD8+, or CD8+CD57+ T cells (not recorded which) from PBMCs. CDR3 protein: CASSESASGGAFYNEQFF. CDR3 nucleotide sequence: TGCGCCAGCAGTGAGTCGGCTAGCGGGGGGGCCTTCTACAATGAGCAGTTCTTC.